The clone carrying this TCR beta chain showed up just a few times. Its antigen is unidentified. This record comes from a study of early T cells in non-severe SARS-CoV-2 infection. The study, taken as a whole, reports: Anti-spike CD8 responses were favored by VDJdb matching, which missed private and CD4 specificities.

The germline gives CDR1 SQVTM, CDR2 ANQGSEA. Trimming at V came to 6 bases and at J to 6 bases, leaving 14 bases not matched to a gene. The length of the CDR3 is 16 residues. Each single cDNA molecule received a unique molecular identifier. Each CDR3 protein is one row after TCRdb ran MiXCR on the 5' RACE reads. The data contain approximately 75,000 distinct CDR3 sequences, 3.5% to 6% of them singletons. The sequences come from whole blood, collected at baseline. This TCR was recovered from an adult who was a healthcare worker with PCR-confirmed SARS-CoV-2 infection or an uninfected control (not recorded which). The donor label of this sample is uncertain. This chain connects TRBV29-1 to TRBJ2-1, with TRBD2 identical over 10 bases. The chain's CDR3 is CSVEGVAGGRLNEQFF. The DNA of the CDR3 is TGCAGCGTCGAGGGAGTAGCGGGGGGCCGACTCAATGAGCAGTTCTTC.